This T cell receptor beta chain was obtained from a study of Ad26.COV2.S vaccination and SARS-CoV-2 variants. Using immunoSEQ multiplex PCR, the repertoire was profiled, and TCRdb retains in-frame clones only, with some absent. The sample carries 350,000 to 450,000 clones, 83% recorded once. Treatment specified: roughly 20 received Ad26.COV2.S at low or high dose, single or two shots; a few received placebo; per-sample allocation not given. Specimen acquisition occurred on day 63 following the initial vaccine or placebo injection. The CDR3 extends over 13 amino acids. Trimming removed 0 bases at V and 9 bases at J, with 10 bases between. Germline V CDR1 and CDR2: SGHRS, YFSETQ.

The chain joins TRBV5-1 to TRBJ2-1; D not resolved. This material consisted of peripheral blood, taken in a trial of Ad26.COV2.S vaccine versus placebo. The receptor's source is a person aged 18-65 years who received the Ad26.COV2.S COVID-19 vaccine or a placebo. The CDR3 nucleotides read TGCGCCAGCAGCTTGGACCCTTTCGGTGAGCAGTTCTTC. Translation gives CASSLDPFGEQFF.